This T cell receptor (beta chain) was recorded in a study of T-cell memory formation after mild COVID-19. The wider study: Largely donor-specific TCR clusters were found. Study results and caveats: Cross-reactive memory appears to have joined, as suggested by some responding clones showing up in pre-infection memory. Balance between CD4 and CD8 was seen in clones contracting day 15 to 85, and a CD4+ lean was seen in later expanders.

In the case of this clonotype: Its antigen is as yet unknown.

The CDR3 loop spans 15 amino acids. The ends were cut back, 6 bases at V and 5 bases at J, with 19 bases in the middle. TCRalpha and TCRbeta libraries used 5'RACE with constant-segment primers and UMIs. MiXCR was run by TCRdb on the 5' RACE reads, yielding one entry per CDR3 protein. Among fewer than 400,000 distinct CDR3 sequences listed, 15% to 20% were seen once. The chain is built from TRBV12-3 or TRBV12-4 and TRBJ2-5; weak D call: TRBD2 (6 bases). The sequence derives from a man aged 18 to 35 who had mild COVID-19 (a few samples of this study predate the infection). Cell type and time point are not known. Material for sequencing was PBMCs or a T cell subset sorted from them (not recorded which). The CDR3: CASRAEAAGSETQYF. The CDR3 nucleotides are TGTGCCAGCAGGGCAGAAGCTGCGGGAAGTGAGACCCAGTACTTC.